This TCR beta chain was captured by sequencing in a study of T cells expressing NK-cell markers. Study context: Repertoires of TCR beta were obtained from T cells sorted as CD3+CD56+NKG2C+, CD3+CD56+NKG2C- and CD3+CD56-NKG2C+.

Reprocessing the 5' RACE reads, TCRdb reports a single entry for every CDR3 protein and omits DNA. Here the sample table reports more than 400,000 distinct CDR3 sequences. This CDR3 has 13 residues. Germline values: CDR1 DFQATT, CDR2 SNEGSKA (reference sequence). The chain combines TRBV20-1 with TRBJ1-1. The TCR sequence derives from a woman aged 18-70 years in good health. The sample comprised blood T cells: a sorted CD56 or NKG2C T cell subset, CD4+ or CD8+ T cells, or bulk PBMC T cells (not recorded which). CDR3 protein: CSAPGDYHTEAFF.